A selection of T cell receptor beta chains follows, all from one sample in a study of T cell repertoires in cytomegalovirus infection. Each CDR3 protein is one row after TCRdb ran MiXCR on the reads. The sample includes some 450,000 distinct CDR3 sequences, roughly 30% of them seen just once. The sample taken for sequencing was PBMCs. These receptors all stem from a human donor in good health (CMV status not recorded). Some clones in this sample may be carry-over from other donors' samples. CDR3s include the opening cysteine and the closing phenylalanine or tryptophan. The order of the fields is clone size, D gene, V gene, J gene, CDR3 DNA, CDR3 protein. The D gene is left open where the match is weak. Clone size is shown for a subset of rows, as once, few, many or a class of expanded clone.

size: -; D: TRBD1; V: TRBV20-1; J: TRBJ2-5; DNA: TGCAGTGCTTGGGACAGGGACGAGACCCAGTACTTC; CDR3: CSAWDRDETQYF
size: -; D: -; V: TRBV6-2/TRBV6-3; J: TRBJ2-5; DNA: TGTGCCAGCAGGTCGGGACCTAAAGAGACCCAGTACTTC; CDR3: CASRSGPKETQYF
size: many; D: -; V: TRBV5-4; J: TRBJ2-1; DNA: TGTGCCAGCAGCTCGGAACAGGACCTCAACAACAATGAGCAGTTCTTC; CDR3: CASSSEQDLNNNEQFF
size: -; D: TRBD1; V: TRBV28; J: TRBJ2-3; DNA: TGTGCCAGCAGTACTCGACAGGGGAGAACAGATACGCAGTATTTT; CDR3: CASSTRQGRTDTQYF
size: many; D: -; V: TRBV7-2; J: TRBJ2-3; DNA: TGTGCCAGCAGCGTCCGGGTGCTAGATACGCAGTATTTT; CDR3: CASSVRVLDTQYF
size: many; D: -; V: TRBV7-6; J: TRBJ2-3; DNA: TGTGCCAGCAGCCTTGGTGGGGGGCGCCCCACAGATACGCAGTGTTTT; CDR3: CASSLGGGRPTDTQCF
size: many; D: -; V: TRBV7-6; J: TRBJ2-2; DNA: TGTGCCAGCAGCTCTAGTAGGGTGGCCCCCGGGGAGCTGTTTTTT; CDR3: CASSSSRVAPGELFF
size: -; D: -; V: TRBV6-1; J: TRBJ1-6; DNA: TGTGCCAGCAGTAGACAGAATAATTCACCCCTCCACTTT; CDR3: CASSRQNNSPLHF
size: few; D: TRBD2; V: TRBV5-1; J: TRBJ2-2; DNA: TGCGCCAGCAGCCCCTCTAGCGGGTCCGATACCGGGGAGCTGTTTTTT; CDR3: CASSPSSGSDTGELFF
size: many; D: -; V: TRBV7-2; J: TRBJ1-1; DNA: TGTGCCAGCAGCCCGCACACTATTAGTTCCACTGAAGCTTTCTTT; CDR3: CASSPHTISSTEAFF
size: few; D: -; V: TRBV6-6; J: TRBJ2-3; DNA: TGTGCCAGCAGTTACAACTCAGGACCAGATACGCAGTATTTT; CDR3: CASSYNSGPDTQYF
size: few; D: -; V: TRBV7-9; J: TRBJ1-2; DNA: TGTGCCAGCAGCGGGGACCTCCTGGGGTATGGCTACACCTTC; CDR3: CASSGDLLGYGYTF
size: few; D: -; V: TRBV5-8; J: TRBJ2-7; DNA: TGTGCCAGCAGCTTTGGATCTGCGGTGCAGTACTTC; CDR3: CASSFGSAVQYF
size: -; D: -; V: TRBV19; J: TRBJ1-1; DNA: TGTGCCAGTAGTACCGAACCGGGGATTGGGAACACTGAAGCTTTCTTT; CDR3: CASSTEPGIGNTEAFF
size: -; D: TRBD2; V: TRBV6-6; J: TRBJ2-7; DNA: TGTGCCAGCACGGGCGGGGGATGGGAGCAGTACTTC; CDR3: CASTGGGWEQYF
size: many; D: -; V: TRBV12-3/TRBV12-4; J: TRBJ1-2; DNA: TGTGCCAGCAGTCCCCCGGGGGGGAACTATGGCTACACCTTC; CDR3: CASSPPGGNYGYTF
size: few; D: -; V: TRBV4-1; J: TRBJ2-2; DNA: TGCGCCAGCAGCCAAGGAACCGGTTACGGGGAGCTGTTTTTT; CDR3: CASSQGTGYGELFF
size: many; D: -; V: TRBV12-3/TRBV12-4; J: TRBJ2-3; DNA: TGTGCCAGCACATCCACAGATACGCAGTATTTT; CDR3: CASTSTDTQYF
size: -; D: TRBD1; V: TRBV4-3; J: TRBJ1-2; DNA: TGCGCCAGCAGCCTAAACCGGGACAGCTATGGCTACACCTTC; CDR3: CASSLNRDSYGYTF
size: -; D: -; V: TRBV15; J: TRBJ1-5; DNA: TGTTCCACCAGCAGAGGCTTTCCAGGGACGGGTAAGAATAGCAATCAGCCCCAGCATTTT; CDR3: CSTSRGFPGTGKNSNQPQHF
size: -; D: TRBD1; V: TRBV20-1; J: TRBJ1-5; DNA: TGCAGTGCTCAGGACAGGGAAACTCAGCCCCAGCATTTT; CDR3: CSAQDRETQPQHF
size: -; D: -; V: TRBV7-9; J: TRBJ1-1; DNA: TGTGACATCAGCTCTACACCGAACACTGAAGCTCTCTTT; CDR3: CDISSTPNTEALF
size: few; D: -; V: TRBV11-3; J: TRBJ2-7; DNA: TGTGCCAGCAGCCCCACGATGACAGGACAATCCTCCTACGAGCAGTACTTC; CDR3: CASSPTMTGQSSYEQYF
size: -; D: TRBD1; V: TRBV6-2/TRBV6-3; J: TRBJ1-5; DNA: TGTGCCAGCAGTCCCACCGGGACAGGCAATCAGCCCCAGCATTTT; CDR3: CASSPTGTGNQPQHF
size: few; D: -; V: TRBV28; J: TRBJ1-5; DNA: TGTGCCAGCAGGACCCCGGTACAGCCCCAGCATTTT; CDR3: CASRTPVQPQHF
size: few; D: TRBD2; V: TRBV5-6; J: TRBJ2-7; DNA: TGTGCCAGCAGCTTCGCCCCGGGCGGGGGATACGAGCAGTACTTC; CDR3: CASSFAPGGGYEQYF
size: -; D: -; V: TRBV7-2; J: TRBJ2-1; DNA: TGTGCCAGCAGCTTAGAGGGCCTAACAAGGGGTGAGCAGTTCTTC; CDR3: CASSLEGLTRGEQFF
size: -; D: -; V: TRBV28; J: TRBJ1-2; DNA: TGTGCCAGCAGTTTACCGATCGATATGGTTGTGGGAATGGGCTATGGCTACACCTTC; CDR3: CASSLPIDMVVGMGYGYTF
size: few; D: TRBD1; V: TRBV19; J: TRBJ1-6; DNA: TGTGCCAGTACCAATGGACAGGGGGCTAATTCACCCCTCCACTTT; CDR3: CASTNGQGANSPLHF
size: -; D: -; V: TRBV11-2; J: TRBJ1-1; DNA: TGTGCCAGCAGCTTAGAGACGGCGGATTCCACTGAAGCTTTCTTT; CDR3: CASSLETADSTEAFF